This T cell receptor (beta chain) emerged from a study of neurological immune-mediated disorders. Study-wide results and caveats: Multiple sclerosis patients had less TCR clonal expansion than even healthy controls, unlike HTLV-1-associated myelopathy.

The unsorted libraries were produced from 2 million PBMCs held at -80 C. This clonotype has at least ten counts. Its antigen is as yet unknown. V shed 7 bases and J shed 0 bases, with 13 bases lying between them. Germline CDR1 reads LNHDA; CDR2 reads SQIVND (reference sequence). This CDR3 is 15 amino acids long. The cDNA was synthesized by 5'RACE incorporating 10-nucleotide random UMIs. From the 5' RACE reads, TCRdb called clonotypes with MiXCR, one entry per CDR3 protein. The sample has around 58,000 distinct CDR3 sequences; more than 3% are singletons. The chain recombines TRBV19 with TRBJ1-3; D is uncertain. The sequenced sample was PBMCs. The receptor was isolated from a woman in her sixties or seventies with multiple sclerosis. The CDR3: CASKIDRGSGNTIYF. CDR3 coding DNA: TGTGCCAGTAAAATCGACCGGGGCTCTGGAAACACCATATATTTT.